The T cell receptor beta chain described here comes from a study of cytomegalovirus exposure and HLA in healthy donors. A remark on this clone: What it binds is unknown.

Study conclusions and caveats: Some V segments, TRBV6-2 and TRBV6-3 among them, were indistinguishable and were therefore excluded. Analyzed later, association rates of TCRs varied across HLA loci, with DRB1 most and HLA-C fewest.

60 Vbeta and 13 Jbeta primers were used in PCR. Profiling relied on immunoSEQ multiplex PCR, and the TCRdb table lists in-frame clones only, not all of them. Counted here are over 120,000 clones, over 65% occurring once; the ten biggest clones make up 4.3%. From germline, CDR1 is LNHDA and CDR2 SQIVND (reference sequence). Trimming removed 5 bases from V and 0 bases from J, with 11 bases in between. There are 15 residues in the CDR3. This TCR derives from a man younger than 35 in good health and CMV-seropositive. The sequencing sample was made of PBMCs. The V call is TRBV19, the J call TRBJ2-4; TRBD1 is a possible D gene (6 bases). CDR3 residues: CASSLQGPAKNIQYF. In DNA, the CDR3 is TGTGCCAGTAGTTTACAGGGCCCAGCCAAAAACATTCAGTACTTC.